These 11 T cell receptor beta chains were all obtained from the same sample, sequenced in a study of blood T cells in healthy people across ages. Using a J-beta primer mix together with a sample-barcoded 5' primer, a second PCR was run for about 7 to 12 cycles. TCRdb re-analysed the 5' RACE reads in MiXCR, keeping a single row per CDR3 protein. The sample consists of about 1,500,000 distinct CDR3 sequences, 28% of them appearing once. The sample consisted of blood. The receptors here all came from a woman in her twenties or thirties in good health.

Concerning this clonotype itself: A much larger clone differs by one base, so this may be a read error. This chain joins TRBV12-3 or TRBV12-4 and TRBJ2-1; 11 bases map to TRBD2. V was clipped by 6 bases and J by 13 bases; unmatched bases: 14. The CDR3 spans 15 residues. The DNA of the CDR3 is TGTGCCAGCAGGGTTAGCGGGGGGGCCACCCAGACCCAGTTCTTC. Its translation: CASRVSGGATQTQFF.

This clonotype was seen repeatedly, ten times or more. The chain employs TRBV20-1 and TRBJ2-1; either TRBD1 or TRBD2 may supply D (6 bases each). There are 12 residues in the CDR3. Germline loops: CDR1 DFQATT, CDR2 SNEGSKA (reference sequence). V gave up 3 bases and J gave up 7 bases, with 10 bases separating them. The CDR3 reads CSASGGLNEQFF. The CDR3 DNA sequence: TGCAGTGCTAGCGGGGGCTTGAATGAGCAGTTCTTC.

V is TRBV12-3 or TRBV12-4 and J is TRBJ2-7; tentatively, D is TRBD1 (6 bases). The ends were cut back, 2 bases at V and 7 bases at J, with 33 bases in the middle. The CDR3 contains 20 residues. The CDR3 spells CASSLRTPFPGQGLSGEQYF. The DNA of the CDR3 is TGTGCCAGCAGTTTAAGGACACCTTTTCCGGGACAAGGCCTCTCGGGGGAGCAGTACTTC.

This clonotype was counted ten times or more. This chain connects TRBV24-1 to TRBJ2-1, with a weak D call TRBD2 (6 bases). The ends were cut back, 3 bases at V and 8 bases at J, with 13 bases in the middle. The CDR3 sequence is 14 residues long. Germline loops: CDR1 KGHDR, CDR2 SFDVKD. As DNA, the CDR3 is TGTGCCACCAGTGATGGGGGGACTTGGGATGAGCAGTTCTTC. It specifies CATSDGGTWDEQFF.

The rearrangement links TRBV7-8 to TRBJ2-1; the D gene could be TRBD1 or TRBD2 (5 bases each). The DNA end lines up better with TRBJ2-7; the J call may be wrong. This CDR3 is 15 amino acids long. Per the germline V gene, CDR1 is SGHVS and CDR2 is FQNEAQ. The CDR3 DNA is TGTGCCAGCAGCTTAACGGGACGGGCGAACAATGAGCAGTACTTC. Residues: CASSLTGRANNEQYF.

The chain uses TRBV29-1 and TRBJ2-5, with D possibly matching TRBD1 (5 bases). With 5 bases removed from V and 4 bases from J, the gap between germline ends came to 14 bases. Germline lookup yields CDR1 SQVTM and CDR2 ANQGSEA. CDR3 length equals 13 residues. CDR3 amino acids: CSVMGPSVETQYF. In DNA, the CDR3 is TGCAGCGTTATGGGGCCCTCTGTAGAGACCCAGTACTTC.

This chain uses TRBV5-1 with TRBJ1-1; 9 bases line up with TRBD1. V lost 4 bases, J lost 6 bases, and 10 bases stayed unmatched. The germline V gene encodes CDR1 SGHRS and CDR2 YFSETQ. This CDR3 contains 15 residues. In nucleotides, the CDR3 is TGCGCCAGCAGCGCGTCTACAGGGGGCGCTTCTGAAGCTTTCTTT. It codes for CASSASTGGASEAFF.

Notes on this clonotype: It is likely a read error, because the conserved phenylalanine at the end of the CDR3 is missing. This chain links TRBV9 with TRBJ2-2; 8 bases align to TRBD2. With V trimmed by 0 bases and J by 5 bases, 0 bases remained unmatched. Germline V gene sequence: CDR1 SGDLS, CDR2 YYNGEE. The length of the CDR3 is 14 residues. This CDR3 reads CASSVGGGTGELFC. CDR3 coding DNA: TGTGCCAGCAGCGTAGGCGGGGGGACCGGGGAGCTGTTTTGT.

This clonotype was seen a single time. A much larger clone is a single base away; this may be a read error. The chain employs TRBV20-1 and TRBJ2-5; 13 bases align to TRBD2. The CDR3 totals 14 residues. The V segment lost 5 bases and the J segment 11 bases; nucleotides outside the gene matches: 11. Germline-derived CDR1 and CDR2 are DFQATT and SNEGSKA (reference sequence). The chain's CDR3 is CSAYGTSGDNEQYF. CDR3 coding DNA: TGCAGTGCTTACGGGACTAGCGGGGACAATGAGCAGTACTTC.

V gene TRBV7-7 combines with J gene TRBJ2-1; possibly TRBD1 or TRBD2 for D (6 bases each). From germline, CDR1 is SSHAT and CDR2 FNYEAQ (reference sequence). V lost 1 base and J 6 bases, leaving 19 bases between the germline ends. The CDR3 runs to 17 residues. Here the CDR3 reads CASSLVPGAPGGNEQFF. CDR3 DNA: TGTGCCAGCAGCTTAGTGCCGGGGGCGCCCGGGGGCAATGAGCAGTTCTTC.

The V gene is TRBV28, the J gene TRBJ2-7; no definite D call. The germline V and J ends were trimmed by 3 bases and 5 bases, with 11 bases remaining between them. The CDR3 loop spans 13 amino acids. The germline CDR1 and CDR2 sequences are MDHEN and SYDVKM. CDR3 DNA sequence: TGTGCCAGCAGTTTGGTAGGCTGGAACGAGCAGTACTTC. It yields the protein CASSLVGWNEQYF.